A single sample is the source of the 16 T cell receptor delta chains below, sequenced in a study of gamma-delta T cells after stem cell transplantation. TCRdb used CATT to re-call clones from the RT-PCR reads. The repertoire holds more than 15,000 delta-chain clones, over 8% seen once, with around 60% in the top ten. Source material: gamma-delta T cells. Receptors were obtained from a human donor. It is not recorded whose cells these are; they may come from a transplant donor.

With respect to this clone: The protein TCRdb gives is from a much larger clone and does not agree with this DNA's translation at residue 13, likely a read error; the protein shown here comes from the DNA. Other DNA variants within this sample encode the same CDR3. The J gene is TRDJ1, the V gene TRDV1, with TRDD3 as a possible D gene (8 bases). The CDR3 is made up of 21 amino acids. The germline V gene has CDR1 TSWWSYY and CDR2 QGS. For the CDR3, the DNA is TGCGCTCTTGGGGAAATTTCCTACCCCCTCCTACTGAGGGATACGCTGGGTAAACTCATCTTT. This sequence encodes CALGEISYPLLLRDTLGKLIF.

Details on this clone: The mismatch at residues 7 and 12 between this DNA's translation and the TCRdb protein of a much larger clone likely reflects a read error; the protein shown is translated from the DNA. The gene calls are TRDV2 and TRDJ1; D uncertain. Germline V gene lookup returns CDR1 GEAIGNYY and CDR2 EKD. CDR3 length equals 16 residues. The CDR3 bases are TGTGCCTGTGACCCTCTGGTGGACCGAGACACCTATAAACTCATCTTT. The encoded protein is CACDPLVDRDTYKLIF.

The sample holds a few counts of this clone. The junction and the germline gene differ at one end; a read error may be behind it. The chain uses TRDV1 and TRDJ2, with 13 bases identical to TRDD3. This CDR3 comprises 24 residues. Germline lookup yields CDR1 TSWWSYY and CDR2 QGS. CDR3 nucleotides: TGTGCTATTGGGGAGCCGCCTTACTTCCTAACCAGGTATACTGGGGGATACGGGACAGCACAACTCTTCTTT. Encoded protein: CAIGEPPYFLTRYTGGYGTAQLFF.

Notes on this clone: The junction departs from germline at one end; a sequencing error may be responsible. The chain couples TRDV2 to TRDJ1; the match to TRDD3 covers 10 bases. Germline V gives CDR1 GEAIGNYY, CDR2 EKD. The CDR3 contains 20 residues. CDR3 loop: CACDPLTGGSSSLYIDTLIF. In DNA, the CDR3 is TGTGCCTGTGACCCCCTTACTGGGGGATCATCCTCCCTTTACATCGATACACTCATCTTT.

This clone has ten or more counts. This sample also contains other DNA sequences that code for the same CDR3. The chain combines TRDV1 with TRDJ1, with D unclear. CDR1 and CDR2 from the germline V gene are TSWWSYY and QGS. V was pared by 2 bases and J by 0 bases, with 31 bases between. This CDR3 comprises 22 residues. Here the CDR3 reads CALGEGSVPYPPLVTYTDKLIF. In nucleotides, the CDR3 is TGTGCTCTTGGGGAAGGGTCGGTACCTTATCCCCCCTTGGTGACATACACCGATAAACTCATCTTT.

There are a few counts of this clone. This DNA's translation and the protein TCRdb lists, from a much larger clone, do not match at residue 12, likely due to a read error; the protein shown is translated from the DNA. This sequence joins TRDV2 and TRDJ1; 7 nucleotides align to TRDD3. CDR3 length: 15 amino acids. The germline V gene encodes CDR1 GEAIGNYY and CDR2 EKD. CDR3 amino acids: CACDRLTGVTDNLIF. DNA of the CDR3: TGTGCCTGTGACAGACTCACTGGGGTTACCGATAACCTCATCTTT.

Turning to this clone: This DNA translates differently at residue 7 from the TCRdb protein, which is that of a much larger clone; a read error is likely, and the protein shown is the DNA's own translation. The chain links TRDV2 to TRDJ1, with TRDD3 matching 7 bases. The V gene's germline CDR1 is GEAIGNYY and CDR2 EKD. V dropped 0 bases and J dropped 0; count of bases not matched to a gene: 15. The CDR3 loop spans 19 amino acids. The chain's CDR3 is CACDTATNWGHTYTDKLIF. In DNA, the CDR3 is TGTGCCTGTGACACCGCGACGAACTGGGGACACACGTACACCGATAAACTCATCTTT.

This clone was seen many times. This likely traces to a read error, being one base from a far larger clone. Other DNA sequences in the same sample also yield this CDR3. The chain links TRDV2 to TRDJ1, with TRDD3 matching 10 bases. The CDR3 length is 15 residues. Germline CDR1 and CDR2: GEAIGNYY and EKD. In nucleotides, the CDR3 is TGTGCCTGCGACACCGTACTGGGGGATACCGATAAACTCATCTTT. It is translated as CACDTVLGDTDKLIF.

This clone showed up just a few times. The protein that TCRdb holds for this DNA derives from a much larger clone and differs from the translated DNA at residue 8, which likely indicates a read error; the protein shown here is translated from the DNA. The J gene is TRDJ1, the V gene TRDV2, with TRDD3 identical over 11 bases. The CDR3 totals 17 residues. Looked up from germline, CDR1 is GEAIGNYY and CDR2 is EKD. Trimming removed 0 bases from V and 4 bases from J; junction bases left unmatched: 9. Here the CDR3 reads CACDTGGSTGGYDKLIF. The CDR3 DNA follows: TGTGCCTGTGACACCGGTGGTAGCACTGGGGGATACGATAAACTCATCTTT.

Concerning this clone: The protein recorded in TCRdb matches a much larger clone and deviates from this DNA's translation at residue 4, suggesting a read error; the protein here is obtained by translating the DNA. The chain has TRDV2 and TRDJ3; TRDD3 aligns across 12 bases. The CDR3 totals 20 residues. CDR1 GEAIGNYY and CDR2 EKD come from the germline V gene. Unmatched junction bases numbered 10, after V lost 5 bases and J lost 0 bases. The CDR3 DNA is TGTGCCTGTGTACGAGTACTGGGGGATACAAGCTCCTGGGACACCCGACAGATGTTTTTC. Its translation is CACVRVLGDTSSWDTRQMFF.

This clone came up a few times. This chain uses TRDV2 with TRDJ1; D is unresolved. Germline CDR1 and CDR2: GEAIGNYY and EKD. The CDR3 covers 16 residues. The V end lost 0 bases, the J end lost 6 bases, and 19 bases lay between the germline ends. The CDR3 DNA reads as TGTGCCTGTGACACCGTTAGCTCCGGTAATACCTATAAACTCATCTTT. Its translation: CACDTVSSGNTYKLIF.

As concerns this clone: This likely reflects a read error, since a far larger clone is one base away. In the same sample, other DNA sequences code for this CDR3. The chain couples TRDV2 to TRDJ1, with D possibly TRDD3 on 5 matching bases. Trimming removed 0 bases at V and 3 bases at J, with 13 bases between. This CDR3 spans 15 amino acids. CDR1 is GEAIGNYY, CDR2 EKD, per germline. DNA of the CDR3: TGTGCCTGTGACACCGTGTTGGGGCGACCCGATAAACTCATCTTT. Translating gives CACDTVLGRPDKLIF.

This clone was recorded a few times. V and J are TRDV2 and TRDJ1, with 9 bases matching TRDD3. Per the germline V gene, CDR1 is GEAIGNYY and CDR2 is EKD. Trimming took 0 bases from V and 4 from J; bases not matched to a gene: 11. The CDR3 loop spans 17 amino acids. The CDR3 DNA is TGTGCCTGTGACACCGGTGGTAGCACTGGGGGAGACGATAAACTCATCTTT. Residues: CACDTGGSTGGDDKLIF.

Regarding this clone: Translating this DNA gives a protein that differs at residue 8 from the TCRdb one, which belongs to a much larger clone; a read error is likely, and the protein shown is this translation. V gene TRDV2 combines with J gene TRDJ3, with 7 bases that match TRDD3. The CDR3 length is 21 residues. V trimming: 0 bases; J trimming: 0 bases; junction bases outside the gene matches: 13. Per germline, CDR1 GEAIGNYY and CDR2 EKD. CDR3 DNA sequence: TGTGCCTGTGACACCCTTACTGTGGGATACAAGAGCTCCTGGGACACCCGACAGATGTTTTTC. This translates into CACDTLTVGYKSSWDTRQMFF.

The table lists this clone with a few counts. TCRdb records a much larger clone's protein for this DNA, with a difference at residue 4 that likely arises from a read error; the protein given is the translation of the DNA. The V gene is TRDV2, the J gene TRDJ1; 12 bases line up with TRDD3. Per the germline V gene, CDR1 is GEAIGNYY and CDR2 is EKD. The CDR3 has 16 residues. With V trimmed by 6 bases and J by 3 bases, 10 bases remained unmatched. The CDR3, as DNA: TGTGCCTGTAACGCCTTGCTGGGGGATACGCCCGATAAACTCATCTTT. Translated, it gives CACNALLGDTPDKLIF.

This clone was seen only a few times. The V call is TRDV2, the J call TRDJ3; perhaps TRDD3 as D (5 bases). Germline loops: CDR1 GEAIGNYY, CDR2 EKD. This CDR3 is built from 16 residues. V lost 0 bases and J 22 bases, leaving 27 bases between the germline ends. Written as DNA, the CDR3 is TGTGCCTGTGACACCCTGCGCTCCTGGGACACCCGCCATATTTTTTTC. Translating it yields CACDTLRSWDTRHIFF.